Shown below are 3 T cell receptor beta chains from a single sample sequenced in a study of blood T cell repertoires in COVID-19. This table comes from immunoSEQ multiplex PCR, and its TCRdb copy is limited to in-frame clones, with some not included. The top ten clones hold roughly an eighth of a sample with around 40,000 clones, 80% to 90% of them seen once. Specimen: peripheral blood. These receptors were obtained from a human donor in a cohort sampled during active COVID-19.

This clone was counted only a few times. CDR3 coding DNA: TGTGCCAGCAGGGAAACAGGGGTCAGTGAGCAGTTCTTC. Translating it yields CASRETGVSEQFF. This chain joins TRBV2 and TRBJ2-1, with TRBD1 matching 7 bases. Germline CDR1 and CDR2: SNHLY and FYNNEI. The CDR3 has 13 amino acids. Unmatched junction bases numbered 8, after V lost 6 bases and J lost 9 bases. The full variable domain, its missing parts supplied by reference TRBV2 and TRBJ2-1, is EPEVTQTPSHQVTQMGQEVILRCVPISNHLYFYWYRQILGQKVEFLVSFYNNEISEKSEIFDDQFSVERPDGSNFTLKIRSTKLEDSAMYFCASRETGVSEQFFGPGTRLTVL.

The chain carries TRBV5-1 and TRBJ2-1, with a weak D call TRBD2 (5 bases). CDR3 length equals 14 residues. Germline CDR1 SGHRS, CDR2 YFSETQ. Trimming stripped 2 bases from V and 0 bases from J, with 6 bases between. The CDR3 DNA sequence: TGCGCCAGCAGCTTAGGGAGCTCCTACAATGAGCAGTTCTTC. This codes for CASSLGSSYNEQFF.

The rearrangement links TRBV18 to TRBJ1-6; perhaps TRBD1 as D (6 bases). Germline V CDR1 and CDR2: KGHSH, LQKENI. V was trimmed by 5 bases and J by 9 bases, leaving 20 bases between them. The CDR3 runs 16 residues. DNA of the CDR3: TGTGCCAGCTCATCCGGGCGGGGGGCGATTATTTCACCCCTCCACTTT. Translation: CASSSGRGAIISPLHF.